These 19 T cell receptor beta chains were all obtained from the same sample, sequenced in a study of OX40 agonist ivuxolimab in advanced cancers. Using immunoSEQ multiplex PCR, the repertoire was profiled, and TCRdb retains in-frame clones only, with some absent. The table has tens of thousands of clones, approximately 80% seen once; the top ten hold 5.5%. Sequencing used CD4+ or CD8+ T cells sorted from blood, obtained in a trial of the OX40 agonist ivuxolimab. These receptor sequences come from an adult with an advanced solid tumor such as melanoma, head and neck, liver or kidney cancer.

The chain carries TRBV28 and TRBJ1-3; TRBD1 agrees at 8 bases. Germline assignment: CDR1 MDHEN and CDR2 SYDVKM. V trimming: 5 bases; J trimming: 7 bases; junction bases outside the gene matches: 7. This CDR3 contains 14 residues. The chain's CDR3 is CASSTGDRWNTIYF. As DNA, the CDR3 is TGTGCCAGCAGTACCGGGGACAGGTGGAACACCATATATTTT.

This rearrangement joins TRBV4-3 to TRBJ2-1; 11 bases map to TRBD2. Germline lookup yields CDR1 LGHNA and CDR2 YSLEER. The length of the CDR3 is 20 residues. The V segment lost 0 bases and the J segment 3 bases; nucleotides outside the gene matches: 13. The CDR3 DNA follows: TGCGCCAGCAGCCAAGACGGCCTAGCGGGAGGATCGGCCAACTACAATGAGCAGTTCTTC. Translation: CASSQDGLAGGSANYNEQFF.

The V and J genes are TRBV10-2 and TRBJ2-3; unclear D gene. V shed 6 bases and J shed 6 bases, with 16 bases lying between them. This CDR3 contains 14 residues. Germline lookup yields CDR1 WSHSY and CDR2 SAAADI. The CDR3 DNA follows: TGCGCCAGCAGCCCGGTTGGCACCGGGGATACGCAGTATTTT. Translating gives CASSPVGTGDTQYF.

This chain links TRBV6-6 with TRBJ1-1, with D tentatively TRBD1 (6 bases). The CDR3 contains 14 residues. Germline-derived CDR1 and CDR2 are MNHNY and SVGAGI (reference sequence). The V end lost 5 bases, the J end lost 0 bases, and 10 bases lay between the germline ends. CDR3 loop: CASSIQGMNTEAFF. CDR3 DNA: TGTGCCAGCAGTATACAGGGAATGAACACTGAAGCTTTCTTT.

This clone has only a few counts. Germline and junction disagree at one end, which may indicate a read error. This rearrangement joins TRBV14 to TRBJ1-3; possible D gene TRBD1, 5 bases. CDR3 size: 12 residues. The germline V gene has CDR1 SGHDN and CDR2 FVKESK. Written as DNA, the CDR3 is TGTGCCAGCAGCCCTCCAGGGTCCCCAAGGGATTTT. Translated: CASSPPGSPRDF.

Concerning this clone: The junction departs from the called germline gene at one end, perhaps through a read error. V is TRBV11-3 and J is TRBJ2-3; 7 bases match TRBD1. The CDR3 covers 15 residues. Per germline, CDR1 SGHNT and CDR2 YENEEA. The CDR3 is CASSLEGGPADTQYF. The CDR3 DNA is TGTGCCAGCAGCCTAGAAGGGGGCCCAGCAGATACGCAGTATTTT.

The gene calls are TRBV6-5 and TRBJ2-7; D gene uncertain. The CDR3 totals 12 residues. The V gene's germline CDR1 is MNHEY and CDR2 SVGAGI. V lost 6 bases and J 3 bases, leaving 9 bases between the germline ends. The CDR3 DNA reads TGTGCCAGCAGGTCCTCCTTCTACGAGCAGTACTTC. As protein: CASRSSFYEQYF.

The rearrangement joins TRBV7-9 to TRBJ2-1; no reliable D call. Germline V CDR1 and CDR2: SEHNR, FQNEAQ (reference sequence). V was trimmed by 3 bases and J by 9 bases, leaving 6 bases between them. This CDR3 has 11 residues. The CDR3 DNA is TGTGCCAGCAGCTTTAGTACTGAGCAGTTCTTC. It codes for CASSFSTEQFF.

This rearrangement joins TRBV28 to TRBJ1-4; 11 bases line up with TRBD1. Germline assignment: CDR1 MDHEN and CDR2 SYDVKM. The CDR3 extends over 16 amino acids. V lost 5 bases to trimming and J lost 5 bases; unmatched junction nucleotides: 7. DNA of the CDR3: TGTGCCAGCAGTCCGGACAGGGGGCGGAAGAATGAAAAACTGTTTTTT. Encoded protein: CASSPDRGRKNEKLFF.

V is TRBV5-5 and J is TRBJ2-3, with TRBD2 identical over 10 bases. V shed 2 bases and J 12 bases; nucleotides not matched to a gene: 18. This CDR3 contains 17 residues. The germline gives CDR1 SGHKS, CDR2 YYEKEE (reference sequence). CDR3 amino acids: CASSLGSTSGIPAHQYF. The DNA of the CDR3 is TGTGCCAGCAGCTTAGGCTCCACTAGCGGGATCCCTGCTCACCAGTATTTT.

The rearrangement joins TRBV28 to TRBJ2-4; unclear D gene. The length of the CDR3 is 16 residues. The germline gives CDR1 MDHEN, CDR2 SYDVKM. Trimming stripped 4 bases from V and 0 bases from J, with 13 bases between. The CDR3 bases are TGTGCCAGCAGTTCCATTAGATCCCTAGCCAAAAACATTCAGTACTTC. This encodes CASSSIRSLAKNIQYF. Complete variable domain (other parts from reference TRBV28 and TRBJ2-4): DVKVTQSSRYLVKRTGEKVFLECVQDMDHENMFWYRQDPGLGLRLIYFSYDVKMKEKGDIPEGYSVSREKKERFSLILESASTNQTSMYLCASSSIRSLAKNIQYFGAGTRLSVL.

The rearrangement uses TRBV2 and TRBJ1-6, with 7 bases matching TRBD1. Germline assignment: CDR1 SNHLY and CDR2 FYNNEI. This CDR3 comprises 14 residues. Trimming cost V 5 bases and J 6 bases; bases outside gene matches: 4. Here the CDR3 DNA reads TGTGCCAGCAGTCAAACAGGGGCTAATTCACCCCTCCACTTT. Protein sequence: CASSQTGANSPLHF.

The chain uses TRBV5-4 and TRBJ2-5, with D perhaps matching TRBD1 (6 bases). The V end was cut by 0 bases, the J end by 3 bases, with 9 bases between. Germline V lookup: CDR1 SGHNT, CDR2 YYREEE (reference sequence). This CDR3 contains 14 residues. In nucleotides, the CDR3 is TGTGCCAGCAGCTTGGGACAGGTTAAAGAGACCCAGTACTTC. Amino acids: CASSLGQVKETQYF. Variable domain in full (rest from reference TRBV5-4 and TRBJ2-5): ETGVTQSPTHLIKTRGQQVTLRCSSQSGHNTVSWYQQALGQGPQFIFQYYREEENGRGNFPPRFSGLQFPNYSSELNVNALELDDSALYLCASSLGQVKETQYFGPGTRLLVL.

This sequence joins TRBV9 and TRBJ1-3, with a tentative D call TRBD1 (5 bases). The CDR3 loop spans 15 amino acids. Germline loops: CDR1 SGDLS, CDR2 YYNGEE. V was pared by 0 bases and J by 0 bases, with 7 bases between. The CDR3 nucleotides are TGTGCCAGCAGCGTAGACGGGACCTCTGGAAACACCATATATTTT. Translating it yields CASSVDGTSGNTIYF.

The V call is TRBV6-4, the J call TRBJ2-2, with TRBD2 identical over 8 bases. Germline CDR1 and CDR2: MRHNA and SNTAGT. The V segment lost 6 bases and the J segment 6 bases; nucleotides outside the gene matches: 6. The CDR3 contains 14 residues. CDR3 in amino acids: CASSPGLGPGELFF. CDR3 bases: TGTGCCAGCAGCCCGGGACTAGGTCCCGGGGAGCTGTTTTTT.

This sequence joins TRBV5-1 and TRBJ1-2, with a possible D match to TRBD1 (6 bases). CDR1 is SGHRS and CDR2 is YFSETQ in the germline V gene. Trimming took 7 bases from V and 4 from J, leaving 17 bases between them. The CDR3 is 14 amino acids. The CDR3 spells CASHGQGKGYGYTF. The CDR3 DNA follows: TGCGCCAGCCACGGTCAGGGGAAAGGCTATGGCTACACCTTC.

V gene TRBV7-9 combines with J gene TRBJ1-2, with a possible D match to TRBD1 (6 bases). The CDR3 consists of 13 residues. Germline-derived CDR1 and CDR2 are SEHNR and FQNEAQ (reference sequence). The V end lost 4 bases, the J end lost 8 bases, and 14 bases lay between the germline ends. For the CDR3, the DNA is TGTGCCAGCAGCTCGGTGTCAGGGGCCGGCTACACCTTC. Its translation: CASSSVSGAGYTF.

The J gene is TRBJ1-1, the V gene TRBV6-5; no definite D call. The germline gives CDR1 MNHEY, CDR2 SVGAGI. This CDR3 region has 14 residues. V lost 0 bases and J lost 1, with 6 bases in between. CDR3 DNA: TGTGCCAGCAGTTACTCGGAAAGGAACACTGAAGCTTTCTTT. Translation gives CASSYSERNTEAFF.

The chain employs TRBV11-2 and TRBJ2-6; weak D call: TRBD1 (6 bases). Germline V gene sequence: CDR1 SGHAT, CDR2 FQNNGV. Trimming took off 5 bases at V and 2 bases at J, with 19 bases between the two ends. The CDR3 sequence is 18 residues long. Here the CDR3 DNA reads TGTGCCAGCAGCCGGGGTTTCGGACAGCTCACTGGGGCCAACGTCCTGACTTTC. Amino acids: CASSRGFGQLTGANVLTF.